Listed here are 28 T cell receptor beta chains from one sample, sequenced in a study of control samples from healthy donors and cancer patients. Sequencing was performed with immunoSEQ multiplex PCR; in TCRdb, only in-frame clones are kept and a portion is missing. The sample yields around 100,000 clones, around 88% seen once. The specimen sequenced was blood. The receptors were sampled from a man aged 25 to 40 in good health.

In its sample, this clone was seen a few times. This chain joins TRBV18 and TRBJ2-7; D is perhaps TRBD1 (6 bases). The CDR3 runs 17 residues. Germline V CDR1 and CDR2: KGHSH, LQKENI. Trimming took 0 bases from V and 5 from J, leaving 20 bases between them. CDR3 region: CASSPPGDPRSGDEQYF. The CDR3 coding sequence is TGTGCCAGCTCACCACCGGGCGACCCTAGATCAGGGGACGAGCAGTACTTC.

The rearrangement uses TRBV10-2 and TRBJ2-3, with 10 nucleotides matching TRBD2. The V gene end was trimmed by 7 bases and the J gene end by 3 bases; junction bases not matched to a gene: 7. The CDR3 contains 15 residues. The germline V gene encodes CDR1 WSHSY and CDR2 SAAADI. Here the CDR3 DNA reads TGCGCCAGCAATGAAGCGGGGGGGCCTACAGATACGCAGTATTTT. It specifies CASNEAGGPTDTQYF.

The rearrangement links TRBV7-2 to TRBJ1-5; a weak D match, TRBD1 (5 bases). CDR1 is SGHTA and CDR2 is FQGNSA in the germline V gene. The CDR3 length is 14 residues. V lost 5 bases to trimming and J lost 5 bases, with 13 bases between them. The CDR3 protein is CASSGDGKDQPQHF. In nucleotides, the CDR3 is TGTGCCAGCAGCGGGGACGGGAAGGATCAGCCCCAGCATTTT.

This chain joins TRBV7-2 and TRBJ2-5; D may match TRBD1 or TRBD2 (5 bases each). Germline loops: CDR1 SGHTA, CDR2 FQGNSA. V lost 0 bases and J lost 4, with 12 bases in between. The CDR3 is made up of 15 amino acids. This CDR3 reads CASSLAGRVGETQYF. DNA of the CDR3: TGTGCCAGCAGCTTAGCGGGGCGGGTCGGAGAGACCCAGTACTTC.

This chain uses TRBV4-3 with TRBJ1-1; D remains ambiguous. Trimming pared 1 base from V and 8 bases from J, leaving 14 bases between. Looked up from germline, CDR1 is LGHNA and CDR2 is YSLEER. There are 14 residues in the CDR3. CDR3 loop: CASSQGRERREAFF. CDR3 bases: TGCGCCAGCAGCCAAGGACGGGAGCGCCGAGAAGCTTTCTTT.

The V call is TRBV7-2, the J call TRBJ1-2, with D maybe TRBD1 (5 bases). Trimming stripped 6 bases from V and 2 bases from J, with 10 bases between. Germline CDR1 is SGHTA and CDR2 is FQGNSA. The CDR3 consists of 13 residues. The CDR3: CASREQENYGYTF. The DNA for the CDR3 is TGTGCCAGCAGAGAACAGGAGAACTATGGCTACACCTTC.

There are a few counts of this clone. The CDR3 spells CSARDLTQYF. The CDR3 DNA sequence: TGCAGTGCTAGAGATTTAACCCAGTACTTC. V gene TRBV20-1 combines with J gene TRBJ2-5; D ambiguous. The V gene's germline CDR1 is DFQATT and CDR2 SNEGSKA (reference sequence). The V and J ends lost 0 bases and 8 bases respectively, with 4 bases between them. The CDR3 consists of 10 residues.

V is TRBV7-6 and J is TRBJ1-5, with D possibly matching TRBD1 (5 bases). Trimming took off 0 bases at V and 1 base at J, with 7 bases between the two ends. Germline V gene sequence: CDR1 SGHVS, CDR2 FNYEAQ. The CDR3 length is 15 residues. The CDR3 DNA follows: TGTGCCAGCAGCTTAGCGTGGGGGAGCAATCAGCCCCAGCATTTT. Amino acids: CASSLAWGSNQPQHF.

The V call is TRBV7-6, the J call TRBJ2-1, with 7 bases lining up with TRBD2. The CDR3 has 16 amino acids. With V trimmed by 3 bases and J by 6 bases, 11 bases remained unmatched. The germline V gene has CDR1 SGHVS and CDR2 FNYEAQ. CDR3 coding DNA: TGTGCCAGCAGCTTGGGGAGGGGCGGGCGTTCCAATGAGCAGTTCTTC. Residues: CASSLGRGGRSNEQFF.

This chain connects TRBV27 to TRBJ2-7; TRBD1 matches at 10 bases. V lost 4 bases to trimming and J lost 5 bases; unmatched junction nucleotides: 5. The CDR3 covers 14 residues. The germline V gene encodes CDR1 MNHEY and CDR2 SMNVEV (reference sequence). CDR3 loop: CASSSRTGGNEQYF. CDR3 sequence (DNA): TGTGCCAGCAGTTCCCGGACAGGGGGGAACGAGCAGTACTTC.

The chain joins TRBV28 to TRBJ1-2, with TRBD1 identical over 9 bases. This CDR3 contains 14 residues. V lost 11 bases to trimming and J lost 4 bases; unmatched junction nucleotides: 11. Germline V gene data show CDR1 as MDHEN and CDR2 as SYDVKM. In nucleotides, the CDR3 is TGTGCCGCCTGCTACAGGGGGCTTATCTATGGCTACACCTTC. As protein: CAACYRGLIYGYTF.

The chain employs TRBV7-9 and TRBJ1-1, with TRBD1 as a possible D gene (6 bases). Trimming removed 4 bases from V and 8 bases from J, with 11 bases in between. Germline V gene data show CDR1 as SEHNR and CDR2 as FQNEAQ (reference sequence). The CDR3 has 12 amino acids. The CDR3 spells CASSSRQEEAFF. As DNA, the CDR3 is TGTGCCAGCAGCTCTAGACAGGAGGAAGCTTTCTTT.

DNA of the CDR3: TGTGCCATCAGTGAGTTAAGTAGCAATCAGCCCCAGCATTTT. It encodes CAISELSSNQPQHF. The V call is TRBV10-3, the J call TRBJ1-5; no reliable D call. CDR3 length: 14 residues. The germline gives CDR1 ENHRY, CDR2 SYGVKD. Trimming took 1 base from V and 0 from J, leaving 4 bases between them.

The chain couples TRBV24-1 to TRBJ2-5, with TRBD2 as a possible D gene (6 bases). Germline CDR1 KGHDR, CDR2 SFDVKD. The CDR3 is made up of 15 amino acids. The V end lost 4 bases, the J end lost 3 bases, and 14 bases lay between the germline ends. Here the CDR3 DNA reads TGTGCCACCAGTGACCCACTAGCTCCGAAAGAGACCCAGTACTTC. Translation gives CATSDPLAPKETQYF.

The gene calls are TRBV7-9 and TRBJ2-7; maybe TRBD2 (5 bases). Germline CDR1 and CDR2: SEHNR and FQNEAQ (reference sequence). The CDR3 length is 14 residues. V gave up 1 base and J gave up 0 bases, with 7 bases separating them. The CDR3 DNA sequence: TGTGCCAGCAGCTTAGTCGGGAACTCCTACGAGCAGTACTTC. This codes for CASSLVGNSYEQYF.

The V and J genes are TRBV11-2 and TRBJ1-1; TRBD1 might be the D (5 bases). Looked up from germline, CDR1 is SGHAT and CDR2 is FQNNGV. The ends were cut back, 2 bases at V and 2 bases at J, with 12 bases in the middle. This CDR3 comprises 15 residues. The CDR3 sequence is CASSLITGPNTEAFF. The CDR3 DNA sequence: TGTGCCAGCAGCTTAATCACGGGGCCCAACACTGAAGCTTTCTTT.

This chain links TRBV19 with TRBJ2-4; no firm D call. There are 14 residues in the CDR3. Trimming removed 6 bases from V and 0 bases from J, with 9 bases in between. The germline V gene encodes CDR1 LNHDA and CDR2 SQIVND (reference sequence). Here the CDR3 reads CASREDLAKNIQYF. CDR3 DNA sequence: TGTGCCAGTAGAGAAGACCTAGCCAAAAACATTCAGTACTTC.

The table lists this clone with a count of one. The V gene is TRBV4-3, the J gene TRBJ2-3; no clear D gene. V dropped 3 bases and J dropped 6 bases, with 10 bases sitting between them. Germline CDR1 is LGHNA and CDR2 is YSLEER. This CDR3 has 13 residues. This CDR3 is CASSQTLRDTQYF. The CDR3 DNA is TGCGCCAGCAGCCAGACGCTGCGGGATACGCAGTATTTT.

This clone was picked up a small number of times. The chain joins TRBV10-1 to TRBJ1-6; the match to TRBD1 covers 7 bases. There are 15 residues in the CDR3. Per germline, CDR1 WNHNN and CDR2 SYGVQD (reference sequence). The trim removed 4 bases at V and 7 bases at J, leaving 7 bases unmatched. CDR3 protein: CASSGDSSPNSPLHF. CDR3 nucleotides: TGCGCCAGCAGTGGGGACAGCTCACCGAATTCACCCCTCCACTTT.

The chain employs TRBV5-1 and TRBJ2-3; the D gene could be TRBD1 or TRBD2 (5 bases each). V was clipped by 0 bases and J by 1 base, with 12 bases between them. Germline CDR1 reads SGHRS; CDR2 reads YFSETQ. The CDR3 is made up of 16 amino acids. The CDR3 is CASSLDGAGGTDTQYF. DNA of the CDR3: TGCGCCAGCAGCTTGGACGGGGCAGGAGGCACAGATACGCAGTATTTT.

As DNA, the CDR3 is TGCGCCAGCAGTGAGTCGCGTTACGAGCAGTACGTC. Its translation is CASSESRYEQYV. This chain connects TRBV10-2 to TRBJ2-7; D remains ambiguous. The germline gives CDR1 WSHSY, CDR2 SAAADI. This CDR3 has 12 amino acids. Trimming took off 0 bases at V and 4 bases at J, with 4 bases between the two ends.

This clone was counted only a few times. The V and J genes are TRBV11-2 and TRBJ1-2, with no clear D. CDR3 size: 13 residues. V was pared by 5 bases and J by 5 bases, with 12 bases between. Per germline, CDR1 SGHAT and CDR2 FQNNGV. The CDR3 bases are TGTGCCAGCAGCCCTCGGACGGAATATGGCTACACCTTC. This sequence encodes CASSPRTEYGYTF. The entire variable domain, with the rest obtained from reference TRBV11-2 and TRBJ1-2, is as follows: EAGVAQSPRYKIIEKRQSVAFWCNPISGHATLYWYQQILGQGPKLLIQFQNNGVVDDSQLPKDRFSAERLKGVDSTLKIQPAKLEDSAVYLCASSPRTEYGYTFGSGTRLTVV.

J is TRBJ2-7 and V is TRBV11-2, with D tentatively TRBD2 (6 bases). Trimming stripped 5 bases from V and 5 bases from J, with 19 bases between. This CDR3 contains 15 residues. The V gene's germline CDR1 is SGHAT and CDR2 FQNNGV. CDR3 DNA: TGTGCCAGCAGCCCGAATTCCGGGGGTCTCAACGAGCAGTACGTC. This translates into CASSPNSGGLNEQYV.

This chain joins TRBV28 and TRBJ1-6; D ambiguous. The CDR3 runs 14 residues. Deletions cut 1 base from V and 6 bases from J, with 7 bases between. The germline gives CDR1 MDHEN, CDR2 SYDVKM. The CDR3 here is CASSLLSGNSPLHF. The CDR3, as DNA: TGTGCCAGCAGTTTATTAAGCGGTAATTCACCCCTCCACTTT.

This clone has just a few counts. This specimen includes other DNA sequences encoding the same CDR3. The rearrangement uses TRBV6-1 and TRBJ2-3; the match to TRBD2 covers 9 bases. The V and J ends lost 0 bases and 4 bases, in that order; junction bases with no gene match: 2. The V gene's germline CDR1 is MNHNS and CDR2 SASEGT. The CDR3 spans 15 residues. The CDR3 region is CASSEAAGGPDTQYF. Written as DNA, the CDR3 is TGTGCCAGCAGTGAAGCAGCGGGGGGCCCAGATACGCAGTATTTT.

The J gene is TRBJ2-7, the V gene TRBV27; perhaps D is TRBD1 or TRBD2 (5 bases each). In germline, CDR1 is MNHEY, CDR2 SMNVEV (reference sequence). CDR3 length: 13 amino acids. Trimming shortened V by 7 bases and J by 5 bases, and 15 bases separated the two germline ends. The CDR3 protein is CASTATGPHEQYF. The CDR3 DNA sequence: TGTGCCAGCACCGCCACGGGACCCCACGAGCAGTACTTC.

This chain links TRBV11-3 with TRBJ2-7, with 9 nucleotides matching TRBD2. CDR3 size: 17 residues. The V gene's germline CDR1 is SGHNT and CDR2 YENEEA. V lost 5 bases, J lost 3 bases, and 14 bases stayed unmatched. This chain's CDR3 is CASSRGSSGSTGYEQYF. CDR3 bases: TGTGCCAGCAGCCGGGGCAGTAGCGGGAGCACGGGCTACGAGCAGTACTTC.

This clone has a handful of counts. The V gene is TRBV7-9, the J gene TRBJ1-2; TRBD1 is a possible D gene (5 bases). Between the trimmed V and J ends, which lost 3 bases and 0 bases, there was a span of 8 bases. The germline CDR1 and CDR2 sequences are SEHNR and FQNEAQ (reference sequence). This CDR3 comprises 14 residues. CDR3 in amino acids: CASSLEGSNYGYTF. CDR3 sequence (DNA): TGTGCCAGCAGCTTGGAGGGGTCTAACTATGGCTACACCTTC. The entire variable domain, with the rest obtained from reference TRBV7-9 and TRBJ1-2, is as follows: DTGVSQNPRHKITKRGQNVTFRCDPISEHNRLYWYRQTLGQGPEFLTYFQNEAQLEKSRLLSDRFSAERPKGSFSTLEIQRTEQGDSAMYLCASSLEGSNYGYTFGSGTRLTVV.